This T cell receptor (beta chain) originates from a study of high-grade serous ovarian cancer treatment subgroups. About the research overall: On average, just over 14,000 reads and 7,494 unique TCR beta rearrangements were obtained per sample.

General observations from the study: TCR relatedness rose with neoantigen level and trended with mutation load. Tumors within one patient showed repertoire similarity of about 0.1 to 0.8. Repertoire analysis covered CDR3 alone, not CDR1 or CDR2.

Tumor samples were taken before definitive surgery or chemotherapy. This clone was seen a single time. Its target is unknown. Method: immunoSEQ multiplex PCR; TCRdb's copy keeps in-frame clones and lacks some. The sample has about 36,000 clones; 79% are singletons. The clonotype comes from a human donor with high-grade serous ovarian cancer. Sequences were obtained from tumor tissue.

CDR3 loop: CASSLSSGVSGELFF. The CDR3 DNA sequence: TGTGCCAGCAGCTTATCCTCCGGGGTATCCGGGGAGCTGTTTTTT. V gene TRBV7-3 combines with J gene TRBJ2-2, with D perhaps TRBD2 (5 bases). V gave up 2 bases and J gave up 6 bases, with 13 bases separating them. This CDR3 has 15 residues. Per germline, CDR1 SGHTA and CDR2 FQGTGA.